This note documents a single TCR beta chain sequence. The CDR3 spans 13 residues. V was trimmed by 1 base and J by 3 bases, leaving 7 bases between them. CDR1 and CDR2 from the germline V gene are SGHRS and YFSETQ. The data are from a study of T cells after yellow fever vaccination. TCRdb reprocessed the 5' RACE reads via MiXCR and lists one record per CDR3 protein. The sample lists approximately 340,000 distinct CDR3 sequences, 8% to 10% occurring once. The TCR was taken from a man aged 18 to 35 who received the YFV17D yellow fever vaccine. Sequencing used PBMCs, obtained on the day of the first yellow fever vaccination. V is TRBV5-1 and J is TRBJ1-2; no clear D gene. CDR3 loop: CASSLFVDYGYTF. The CDR3 coding sequence is TGCGCCAGCAGCTTGTTTGTGGACTATGGCTACACCTTC.